This T cell receptor (beta chain) was identified in a study of OX40 agonist ivuxolimab in advanced cancers. Turning to the overall study: The costimulatory receptor OX40 (CD134) was targeted by ivuxolimab, a fully human IgG2 agonistic monoclonal antibody. Intravenous ivuxolimab was administered to patients every 2 weeks at six dose levels: 0.01, 0.1, 0.3, 1.5, 3 and 10 mg/kg. Of the approximately 50 dose-escalation patients, hepatocellular carcinoma was present in about 20, melanoma in approximately 15, renal cell carcinoma in 9 and head and neck cancer in 9. In the dose-escalation cohort, approximately 82% of patients were male, and the mean age was around 65 years with a range of 23 to 79. Patients were allowed to have had prior anti-PD-1, anti-PD-L1 or anti-CTLA-4 therapy, and roughly 40% of the dose-escalation patients had been treated with checkpoint inhibitors. Partial responses occurred in three dose-escalation patients: two with cutaneous melanoma and one with hepatocellular carcinoma. The point of sequencing TCRbeta in the periphery was to test whether ivuxolimab changed TCR sequence diversity and drove clonal T-cell expansion. The paper describes the monotherapy dose-escalation part (N of about 52 patients) of the phase I trial of ivuxolimab.

Results and caveats for the whole study, not just this receptor: Clonal expansion of both CD4+ and CD8+ blood T cells was observed from baseline to week 6 at doses 0.1 to 3.0 mg/kg. Which antigens the clonally expanded peripheral T cells were specific for was not determined. In partial responders in the 0.1-3.0 mg/kg groups, normalized peripheral clonal expansion was found to be among the lowest, especially among CD8+ T cells. Low levels of normalized T-cell clonal expansion were also shown by some nonresponding patients. After ivuxolimab, more expanded clones were found on average in CD8+ T cells than in CD4+ T cells.

Genomic DNA was isolated from the sorted cells so that the TCRbeta CDR3 region could be sequenced. The immunoSEQ Assay was used for sequencing of TCRbeta CDR3 regions. In its TCRdb copy, this immuneACCESS table keeps in-frame sequences only and misses some clones. Where compared with another copy, unresolved V genes explain less than half of these, and the others have no known cause. In all, the sample holds about 58,000 clones, and 80% to 90% of those were seen once. The ten largest clonotypes hold roughly 3.7% of the sample. As concerns this clone: Its recognized antigen is unknown. The sample holds no much larger clone one base away, and base qualities are not on file.

The trial excluded patients who had a history of autoimmune disease or were on systemic immunosuppression. Peripheral blood for TCR sequencing was collected from all dose cohorts at baseline, on cycle 4 day 1, and on cycle 7 day 1. The samples were drawn from a first-in-human, open-label, multicenter phase I dose-escalation trial of ivuxolimab. The trial enrolled adults with locally advanced or metastatic head and neck squamous cell, hepatocellular, melanoma or renal cell carcinoma. Before TCR sequencing, CD4+ T cells and CD8+ T cells from peripheral blood were sorted into separate populations. The source is an adult with an advanced solid tumor such as melanoma, head and neck, liver or kidney cancer. The sample in question was CD4+ or CD8+ T cells sorted from blood, obtained in a trial of the OX40 agonist ivuxolimab.

The DNA sequence is TGTGCCTGGAGTGGACTCACAGATACGCAGTATTTT. Its protein is CAWSGLTDTQYF. The sequence links TRBV30 to TRBJ2-3; the D gene cannot be named for sure. Trimming removed 1 base from V and 2 bases from J, leaving 4 bases between the germline ends. The CDR3 contains 12 residues, cysteine and phenylalanine counted. CDR3 DNA is the only sequence kept; it has 36 bases, read in frame from the first base. The germline V gene (reference sequence) supplies CDR1 GTSNPN and CDR2 SVGIG.